A single sample is the source of the 27 T cell receptor beta chains below, sequenced in a study of blood T cell repertoires in COVID-19. Only in-frame clones appear in the TCRdb table, and some are missing; sequencing was by immunoSEQ multiplex PCR. The sample has some 200,000 clones, 75% to 90% seen once. Source material: PBMCs or T cells enriched from blood (not recorded which). The receptors stem from a man aged 35 to 55 who had recovered from COVID-19.

The J gene is TRBJ2-7, the V gene TRBV27; 8 bases are a match to TRBD1. The CDR3 extends over 16 amino acids. V shed 4 bases, J shed 2 bases, and the junction held 10 bases outside the gene matches. Looked up from germline, CDR1 is MNHEY and CDR2 is SMNVEV (reference sequence). In DNA form, the CDR3 reads TGTGCCAGCAGTTCATCTTGGACAGGGCGTACCTACGAGCAGTACTTC. This sequence encodes CASSSSWTGRTYEQYF.

This chain joins TRBV5-8 and TRBJ2-7; 8 bases agree with TRBD2. Trimming took 5 bases from V and 0 from J; bases not matched to a gene: 4. Per the germline V gene, CDR1 is SGHTS and CDR2 is YDEGEE. The CDR3 sequence is 14 residues long. The CDR3 reads CASSRGGTSYEQYF. CDR3 in DNA: TGTGCCAGCAGTCGGGGGGGCACCTCCTACGAGCAGTACTTC.

The V and J genes are TRBV19 and TRBJ2-7; D unclear. Trimming removed 10 bases at V and 2 bases at J, with 18 bases between. The germline V gene encodes CDR1 LNHDA and CDR2 SQIVND (reference sequence). CDR3 size: 14 residues. CDR3 sequence (DNA): TGTGCCACACAACGGAGTACCGCCGCCTACGAGCAGTACTTC. It encodes CATQRSTAAYEQYF.

The V and J genes are TRBV11-2 and TRBJ2-1; tentative D call: TRBD2 (7 bases). Germline assignment: CDR1 SGHAT and CDR2 FQNNGV. The CDR3 is 17 amino acids. Trimming took 1 base from V and 10 from J, leaving 23 bases between them. CDR3 in amino acids: CASSLVFGGGGRPEQFF. In DNA form, the CDR3 reads TGTGCCAGCAGCTTAGTATTTGGTGGCGGGGGCCGTCCCGAGCAGTTCTTC.

For the CDR3, the DNA is TGTGCCAGCAGTGAACCGAAGGGGGGGAACTATGGCTACACCTTC. Amino acid sequence: CASSEPKGGNYGYTF. The chain is built from TRBV25-1 and TRBJ1-2; a possible D gene is TRBD1 (6 bases). Germline V CDR1 and CDR2: MGHDK, SYGVNS. The CDR3 is made up of 15 amino acids. V shed 2 bases and J shed 2 bases, with 12 bases lying between them.

This chain uses TRBV5-1 with TRBJ1-1, with D tentatively TRBD1 (5 bases). V lost 1 base, J lost 1 base, and 8 bases lay in between. The length of the CDR3 is 14 residues. In germline, CDR1 is SGHRS, CDR2 YFSETQ. The CDR3 DNA is TGCGCCAGCAGCTTGCGGACACAGAACACTGAAGCTTTCTTT. This encodes CASSLRTQNTEAFF.

The chain carries TRBV5-1 and TRBJ1-3; maybe TRBD1 (6 bases). CDR1 is SGHRS and CDR2 is YFSETQ in the germline V gene. The CDR3 is 14 amino acids. Trimming took off 4 bases at V and 1 base at J, with 9 bases between the two ends. CDR3 residues: CASSQQGSGNTIYF. For the CDR3, the DNA is TGCGCCAGCAGCCAACAGGGTTCTGGAAACACCATATATTTT.

The chain combines TRBV6-1 with TRBJ1-2; a weak D match, TRBD1 (6 bases). V was shortened by 2 bases and J by 8 bases, with 12 bases between the two germline ends. Per germline, CDR1 MNHNS and CDR2 SASEGT. The CDR3 extends over 13 amino acids. In DNA form, the CDR3 reads TGTGCCAGCAGTGAAATCGGCAGGGGAGGCTACACCTTC. Residues: CASSEIGRGGYTF.

This chain links TRBV5-1 with TRBJ2-5, with D perhaps TRBD1 (5 bases). CDR1 is SGHRS, CDR2 YFSETQ, per germline. Deletions cut 1 base from V and 4 bases from J, with 11 bases between. This CDR3 has 14 amino acids. CDR3 bases: TGCGCCAGCAGCTTGATAGGCAGGGTAGAGACCCAGTACTTC. The encoded protein is CASSLIGRVETQYF.

The chain is built from TRBV19 and TRBJ2-2; 9 nucleotides match TRBD1. V was pared by 7 bases and J by 1 base, with 4 bases of the junction left unmatched. CDR3 length: 15 residues. CDR1 is LNHDA, CDR2 SQIVND, per germline (reference sequence). The CDR3 nucleotides are TGTGCCAGTACCACGGGACAGGGGAACACCGGGGAGCTGTTTTTT. Residues: CASTTGQGNTGELFF.

This clone was found a few times. The chain joins TRBV24-1 to TRBJ2-1; D remains ambiguous. In germline, CDR1 is KGHDR, CDR2 SFDVKD. CDR3 length equals 11 residues. Trimming shortened V by 5 bases and J by 10 bases, and 8 bases separated the two germline ends. Here the CDR3 DNA reads TGTGCCACCAGTGCTCGAAGCGAGCAGTTCTTC. Translated, it gives CATSARSEQFF.

This clone appeared a few times. This chain uses TRBV2 with TRBJ2-1; TRBD1 matches 8 bases. Germline loops: CDR1 SNHLY, CDR2 FYNNEI. The CDR3 runs to 18 residues. V lost 6 bases to trimming and J lost 0 bases; unmatched junction nucleotides: 13. The CDR3 loop is CASRGTTGVLSSYNEQFF. The CDR3 nucleotides are TGTGCCAGCAGGGGTACGACAGGGGTGTTGAGCTCCTACAATGAGCAGTTCTTC.

The chain couples TRBV7-9 to TRBJ2-1; TRBD1 is a possible D gene (6 bases). V was pared by 4 bases and J by 14 bases, with 12 bases between. This CDR3 spans 11 amino acids. Germline values: CDR1 SEHNR, CDR2 FQNEAQ (reference sequence). CDR3 loop: CASSSGTTEFF. The CDR3 nucleotides are TGTGCCAGCAGCTCCGGGACAACAGAGTTCTTC.

A note on this clone: The same CDR3 can be traced to other DNA sequences in this sample. The rearrangement joins TRBV5-1 to TRBJ2-5; D remains unclear. Germline CDR1 is SGHRS and CDR2 is YFSETQ. Trimming stripped 1 base from V and 5 bases from J, with 6 bases between. This CDR3 region has 12 residues. CDR3 region: CASSLSQETQYF. The CDR3 nucleotides are TGCGCCAGCAGCTTGTCTCAGGAGACCCAGTACTTC.

The genes are TRBV25-1 and TRBJ1-2; TRBD1 is a possible D gene (6 bases). V was clipped by 2 bases and J by 8 bases, with 18 bases between them. Germline lookup yields CDR1 MGHDK and CDR2 SYGVNS. The length of the CDR3 is 15 residues. CDR3 residues: CASSEGGHYTQGYTF. The CDR3 region has the DNA TGTGCCAGCAGTGAAGGGGGACACTACACGCAGGGCTACACCTTC.

Comment on this clone: A read error may produce the germline difference seen at one junction end. The rearrangement links TRBV30 to TRBJ2-2, with TRBD1 identical over 9 bases. There are 12 residues in the CDR3. Germline V CDR1 and CDR2: GTSNPN, SVGIG (reference sequence). CDR3 DNA: TGTGCCTGGAGTGGAGAGAGGGGGACAGGGACTTTC. Amino acids: CAWSGERGTGTF.

This chain uses TRBV30 with TRBJ1-5, with D possibly being TRBD1 (5 bases). This CDR3 comprises 13 residues. Looked up from germline, CDR1 is GTSNPN and CDR2 is SVGIG (reference sequence). The V and J ends lost 5 bases and 3 bases respectively, with 11 bases between them. The CDR3 loop reads CAWAAGHNQPQHF. The CDR3 nucleotides are TGTGCCTGGGCCGCAGGGCACAATCAGCCCCAGCATTTT.

V usage is TRBV2 and J usage is TRBJ2-1; 7 bases agree with TRBD1. This CDR3 is 14 amino acids long. The V segment lost 6 bases and the J segment 1 base; nucleotides outside the gene matches: 3. The germline CDR1 and CDR2 sequences are SNHLY and FYNNEI. This CDR3 is CASRARGSYNEQFF. Here the CDR3 DNA reads TGTGCCAGCAGGGCCAGGGGGTCCTACAATGAGCAGTTCTTC.

The chain is built from TRBV7-2 and TRBJ1-4; D perhaps matches TRBD1 (5 bases). The CDR3 consists of 18 residues. Per the germline V gene, CDR1 is SGHTA and CDR2 is FQGNSA. Trimming shortened V by 2 bases and J by 9 bases, and 25 bases separated the two germline ends. CDR3 in amino acids: CASSLSGPGAGPKQKLFF. As DNA, the CDR3 is TGTGCCAGCAGCTTATCAGGACCTGGGGCCGGGCCCAAGCAAAAACTGTTTTTT.

The chain joins TRBV13 to TRBJ2-7; D may be TRBD1 (6 bases). The CDR3 consists of 16 residues. V was pared by 3 bases and J by 1 base, with 16 bases between. From germline, CDR1 is PRHDT and CDR2 FYEKMQ (reference sequence). The chain's CDR3 is CASSLDRFGGSYEQYF. The CDR3 DNA reads TGTGCCAGCAGCTTGGACAGATTTGGTGGGTCCTACGAGCAGTACTTC.

J is TRBJ2-3 and V is TRBV11-2, with a possible D match to TRBD2 (5 bases). V dropped 3 bases and J dropped 6 bases, with 10 bases sitting between them. Germline loops: CDR1 SGHAT, CDR2 FQNNGV. This CDR3 has 13 amino acids. The CDR3 nucleotides read TGTGCCAGCAGCTTCCTATCGGGGGATACGCAGTATTTT. The encoded protein is CASSFLSGDTQYF.

This clone was detected only a few times. The chain recombines TRBV5-4 with TRBJ1-4, with 10 bases identical to TRBD1. CDR3 length: 16 residues. Germline V gives CDR1 SGHNT, CDR2 YYREEE (reference sequence). The trim removed 0 bases at V and 8 bases at J, leaving 7 bases unmatched. CDR3 coding DNA: TGTGCCAGCAGCTTGGCCTCCGGGACAGGGGCAGAAAAACTGTTTTTT. Its protein product is CASSLASGTGAEKLFF.

The chain couples TRBV5-1 to TRBJ1-2, with TRBD1 identical over 8 bases. Trimming at V came to 4 bases and at J to 4 bases, leaving 9 bases not matched to a gene. Germline lookup yields CDR1 SGHRS and CDR2 YFSETQ. This CDR3 is 15 amino acids long. The CDR3: CASSPERTGIYGYTF. CDR3 nucleotide sequence: TGCGCCAGCAGCCCGGAGCGGACAGGGATCTATGGCTACACCTTC.

This rearrangement joins TRBV5-5 to TRBJ2-7; D call uncertain. The V and J ends lost 2 bases and 5 bases respectively, with 14 bases between them. The CDR3 contains 14 residues. Per the germline V gene, CDR1 is SGHKS and CDR2 is YYEKEE (reference sequence). The CDR3 sequence is CASSFGRYSNEQYF. In DNA form, the CDR3 reads TGTGCCAGCAGCTTCGGCAGGTATAGTAACGAGCAGTACTTC.

V usage is TRBV18 and J usage is TRBJ2-2, with TRBD1 matching over 7 bases. Germline V gene data show CDR1 as KGHSH and CDR2 as LQKENI. This CDR3 is built from 17 residues. J was trimmed by 4 bases and V by 3 bases; bases with no gene match: 11. The CDR3 region has the DNA TGTGCCAGCTCACCCCGGAGACAGGGACCCTCCACCGGGGAGCTGTTTTTT. This encodes CASSPRRQGPSTGELFF. The variable domain in full, with the rest retrieved from reference TRBV18 and TRBJ2-2, is NAGVMQNPRHLVRRRGQEARLRCSPMKGHSHVYWYRQLPEEGLKFMVYLQKENIIDESGMPKERFSAEFPKEGPSILRIQQVVRGDSAAYFCASSPRRQGPSTGELFFGEGSRLTVL.

The chain is built from TRBV18 and TRBJ1-5; 7 bases line up with TRBD1. The J segment lost 4 bases and the V segment lost 9 bases, leaving 6 bases of the junction unmatched. This CDR3 region has 13 residues. Germline CDR1 and CDR2: KGHSH and LQKENI. The CDR3 DNA follows: TGTGCCAGTGCGGGGACAGTTAATCAGCCCCAGCATTTT. This sequence encodes CASAGTVNQPQHF.

This clone showed up just a few times. The J gene is TRBJ2-4, the V gene TRBV7-9, with 8 positions matching TRBD1. Germline-derived CDR1 and CDR2 are SEHNR and FQNEAQ (reference sequence). V lost 4 bases and J lost 9; bases outside the gene matches: 17. CDR3 length: 17 residues. The CDR3 loop is CASSSHTPDRERIIQYF. Here the CDR3 DNA reads TGTGCCAGCAGCTCCCACACACCGGACAGGGAAAGGATCATTCAGTACTTC.